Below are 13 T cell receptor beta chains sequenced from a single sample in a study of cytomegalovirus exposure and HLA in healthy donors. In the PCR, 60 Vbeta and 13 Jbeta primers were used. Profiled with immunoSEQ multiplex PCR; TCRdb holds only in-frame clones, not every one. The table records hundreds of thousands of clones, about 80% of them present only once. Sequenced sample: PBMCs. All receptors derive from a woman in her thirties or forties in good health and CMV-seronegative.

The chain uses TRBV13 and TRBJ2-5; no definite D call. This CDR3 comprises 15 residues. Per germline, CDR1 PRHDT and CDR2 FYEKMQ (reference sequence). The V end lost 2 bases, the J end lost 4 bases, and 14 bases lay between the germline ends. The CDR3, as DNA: TGTGCCAGCAGCTTACTTCTGGGTTCGGGAGAGACCCAGTACTTC. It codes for CASSLLLGSGETQYF.

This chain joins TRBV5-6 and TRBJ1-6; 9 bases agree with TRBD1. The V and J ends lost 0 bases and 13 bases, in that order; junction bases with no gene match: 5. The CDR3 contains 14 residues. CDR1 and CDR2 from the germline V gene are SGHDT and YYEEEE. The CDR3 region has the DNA TGTGCCAGCAGCTTGGGACAGGGGGGGATTCCCCTCCACTTT. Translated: CASSLGQGGIPLHF. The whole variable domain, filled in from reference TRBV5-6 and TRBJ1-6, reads DAGVTQSPTHLIKTRGQQVTLRCSPKSGHDTVSWYQQALGQGPQFIFQYYEEEERQRGNFPDRFSGHQFPNYSSELNVNALLLGDSALYLCASSLGQGGIPLHFGNGTRLTVT.

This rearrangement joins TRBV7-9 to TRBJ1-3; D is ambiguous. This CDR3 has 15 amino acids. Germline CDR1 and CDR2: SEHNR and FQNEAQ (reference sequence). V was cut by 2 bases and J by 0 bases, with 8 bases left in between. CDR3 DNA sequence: TGTGCCAGCAGCTTATTGGCCCGCTCTGGAAACACCATATATTTT. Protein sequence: CASSLLARSGNTIYF. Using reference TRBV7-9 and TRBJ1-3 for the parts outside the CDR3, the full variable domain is DTGVSQNPRHKITKRGQNVTFRCDPISEHNRLYWYRQTLGQGPEFLTYFQNEAQLEKSRLLSDRFSAERPKGSFSTLEIQRTEQGDSAMYLCASSLLARSGNTIYFGEGSWLTVV.

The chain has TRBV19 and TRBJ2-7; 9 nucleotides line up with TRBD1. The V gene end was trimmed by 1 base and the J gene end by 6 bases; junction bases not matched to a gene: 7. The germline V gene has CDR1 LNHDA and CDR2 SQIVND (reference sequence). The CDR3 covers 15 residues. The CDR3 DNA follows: TGTGCCAGTAGTATAGGGGGGACAGGGCCTACCGAGCAGTACTTC. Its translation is CASSIGGTGPTEQYF.

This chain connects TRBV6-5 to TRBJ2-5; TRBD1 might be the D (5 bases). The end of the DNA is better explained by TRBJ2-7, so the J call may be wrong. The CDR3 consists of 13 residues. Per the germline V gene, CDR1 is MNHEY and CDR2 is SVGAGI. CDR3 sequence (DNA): TGTGCCAGTGGAATTGACAGCGCCTACGAGCAGTACTTC. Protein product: CASGIDSAYEQYF.

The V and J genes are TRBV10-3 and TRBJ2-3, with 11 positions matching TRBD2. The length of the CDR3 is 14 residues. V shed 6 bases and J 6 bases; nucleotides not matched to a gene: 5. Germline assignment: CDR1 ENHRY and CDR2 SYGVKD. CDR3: CAIRPGLAADTQYF. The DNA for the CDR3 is TGTGCCATCAGGCCGGGACTAGCGGCTGATACGCAGTATTTT.

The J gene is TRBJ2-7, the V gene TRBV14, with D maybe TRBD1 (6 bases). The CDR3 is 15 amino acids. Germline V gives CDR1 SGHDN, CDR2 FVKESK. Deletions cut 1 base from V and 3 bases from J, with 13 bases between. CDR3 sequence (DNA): TGTGCCAGCAGCCAAGGAACAGGGATGAGCTACGAGCAGTACTTC. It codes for CASSQGTGMSYEQYF.

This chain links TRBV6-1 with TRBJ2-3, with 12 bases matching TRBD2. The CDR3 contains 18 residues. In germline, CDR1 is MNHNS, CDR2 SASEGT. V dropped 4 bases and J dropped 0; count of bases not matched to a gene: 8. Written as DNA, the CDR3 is TGTGCCAGCAGTGGTGTTCGTGGACTAGCGGGGAGCACAGATACGCAGTATTTT. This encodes CASSGVRGLAGSTDTQYF.

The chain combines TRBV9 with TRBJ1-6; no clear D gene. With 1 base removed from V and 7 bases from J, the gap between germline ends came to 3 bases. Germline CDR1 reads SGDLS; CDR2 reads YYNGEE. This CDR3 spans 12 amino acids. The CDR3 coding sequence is TGTGCCAGCAGCGTATCGAATTCACCCCTCCACTTT. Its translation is CASSVSNSPLHF. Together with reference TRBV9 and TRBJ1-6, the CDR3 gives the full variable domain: DSGVTQTPKHLITATGQRVTLRCSPRSGDLSVYWYQQSLDQGLQFLIQYYNGEERAKGNILERFSAQQFPDLHSELNLSSLELGDSALYFCASSVSNSPLHFGNGTRLTVT.

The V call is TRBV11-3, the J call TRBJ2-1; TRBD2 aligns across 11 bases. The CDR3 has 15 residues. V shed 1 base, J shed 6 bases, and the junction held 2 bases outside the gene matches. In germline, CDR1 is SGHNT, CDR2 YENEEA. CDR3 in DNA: TGTGCCAGCAGCTTAGTTAGCGGGGGGGCCAATGAGCAGTTCTTC. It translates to CASSLVSGGANEQFF. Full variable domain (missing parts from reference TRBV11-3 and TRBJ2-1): EAGVVQSPRYKIIEKKQPVAFWCNPISGHNTLYWYLQNLGQGPELLIRYENEEAVDDSQLPKDRFSAERLKGVDSTLKIQPAELGDSAVYLCASSLVSGGANEQFFGPGTRLTVL.

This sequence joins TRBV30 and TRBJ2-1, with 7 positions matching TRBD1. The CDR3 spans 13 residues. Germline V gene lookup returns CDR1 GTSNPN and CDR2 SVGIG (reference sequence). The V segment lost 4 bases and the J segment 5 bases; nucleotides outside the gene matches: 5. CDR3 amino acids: CAWNRGFNNEQFF. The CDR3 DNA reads TGTGCCTGGAACAGGGGTTTCAACAATGAGCAGTTCTTC.

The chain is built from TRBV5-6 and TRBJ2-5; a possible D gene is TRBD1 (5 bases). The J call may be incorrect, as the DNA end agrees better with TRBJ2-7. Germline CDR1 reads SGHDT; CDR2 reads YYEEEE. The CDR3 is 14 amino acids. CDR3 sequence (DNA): TGTGCCAGCAGCTTGGGACAGCTCCTCTACGAGCAGTACTTC. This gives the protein CASSLGQLLYEQYF.

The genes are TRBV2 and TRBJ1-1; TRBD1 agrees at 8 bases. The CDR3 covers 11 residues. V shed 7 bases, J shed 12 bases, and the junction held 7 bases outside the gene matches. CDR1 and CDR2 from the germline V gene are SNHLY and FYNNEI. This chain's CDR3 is CASMAGGDPFF. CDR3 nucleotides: TGTGCCAGCATGGCAGGGGGCGACCCTTTCTTT.